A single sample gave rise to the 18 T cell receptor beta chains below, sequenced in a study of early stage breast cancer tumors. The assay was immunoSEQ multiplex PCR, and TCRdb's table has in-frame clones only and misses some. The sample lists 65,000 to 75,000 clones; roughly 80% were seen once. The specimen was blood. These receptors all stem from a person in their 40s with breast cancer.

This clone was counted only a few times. The CDR3 spells CASSPDRTQPQHF. The CDR3 DNA reads as TGTGCCAGCAGCCCGGACAGAACTCAGCCCCAGCATTTT. This chain links TRBV28 with TRBJ1-5, with a weak D call TRBD1 (6 bases). Germline CDR1 MDHEN, CDR2 SYDVKM. V was pared by 6 bases and J by 6 bases, with 12 bases between. There are 13 residues in the CDR3.

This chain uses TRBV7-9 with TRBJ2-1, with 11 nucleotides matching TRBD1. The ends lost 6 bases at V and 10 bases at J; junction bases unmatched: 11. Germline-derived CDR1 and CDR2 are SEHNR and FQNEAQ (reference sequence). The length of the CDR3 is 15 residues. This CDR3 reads CASSPPGQGDFEQFF. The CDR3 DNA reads TGTGCCAGCAGTCCACCGGGACAGGGGGATTTCGAGCAGTTCTTC.

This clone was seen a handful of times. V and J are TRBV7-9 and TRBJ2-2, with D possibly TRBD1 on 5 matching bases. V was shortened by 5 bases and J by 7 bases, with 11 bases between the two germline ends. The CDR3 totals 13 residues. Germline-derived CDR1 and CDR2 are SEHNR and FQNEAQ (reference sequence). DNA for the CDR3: TGTGCCAGCAGCCTTAGGGGTGTCGGGGAGCTGTTTTTT. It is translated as CASSLRGVGELFF.

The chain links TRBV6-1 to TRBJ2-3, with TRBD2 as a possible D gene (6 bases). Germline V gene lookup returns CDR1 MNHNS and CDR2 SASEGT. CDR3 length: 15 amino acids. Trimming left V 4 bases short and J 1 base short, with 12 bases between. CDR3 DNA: TGTGCCAGCAGTGCGGGGGTAGCAGGCACAGATACGCAGTATTTT. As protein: CASSAGVAGTDTQYF.

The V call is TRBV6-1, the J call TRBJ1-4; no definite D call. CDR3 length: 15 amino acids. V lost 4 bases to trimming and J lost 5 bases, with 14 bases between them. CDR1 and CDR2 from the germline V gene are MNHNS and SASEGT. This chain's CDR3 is CASSGRLFGNEKLFF. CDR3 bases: TGTGCCAGCAGTGGAAGACTCTTTGGCAATGAAAAACTGTTTTTT.

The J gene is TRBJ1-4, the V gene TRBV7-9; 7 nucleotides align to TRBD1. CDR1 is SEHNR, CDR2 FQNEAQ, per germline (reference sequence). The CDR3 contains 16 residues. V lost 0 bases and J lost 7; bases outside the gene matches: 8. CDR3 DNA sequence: TGTGCCAGCAGCTTAGCGCATCTACAGGGGACTGAAAAACTGTTTTTT. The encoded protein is CASSLAHLQGTEKLFF.

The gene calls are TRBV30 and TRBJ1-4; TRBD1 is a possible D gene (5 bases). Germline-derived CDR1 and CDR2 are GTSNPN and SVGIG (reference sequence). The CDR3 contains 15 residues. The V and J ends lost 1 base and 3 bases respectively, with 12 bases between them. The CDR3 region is CAWSGIGAANEKLFF. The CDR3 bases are TGTGCCTGGAGTGGCATAGGGGCAGCTAATGAAAAACTGTTTTTT.

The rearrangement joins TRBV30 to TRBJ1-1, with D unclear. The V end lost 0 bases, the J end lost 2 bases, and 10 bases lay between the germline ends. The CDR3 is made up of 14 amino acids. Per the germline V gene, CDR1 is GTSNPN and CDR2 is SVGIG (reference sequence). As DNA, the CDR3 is TGTGCCTGGAGTGTACCCGGAAAAAACACTGAAGCTTTCTTT. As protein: CAWSVPGKNTEAFF. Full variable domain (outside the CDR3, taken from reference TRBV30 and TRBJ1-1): SQTIHQWPATLVQPVGSPLSLECTVEGTSNPNLYWYRQAAGRGLQLLFYSVGIGQISSEVPQNLSASRPQDRQFILSSKKLLLSDSGFYLCAWSVPGKNTEAFFGQGTRLTVV.

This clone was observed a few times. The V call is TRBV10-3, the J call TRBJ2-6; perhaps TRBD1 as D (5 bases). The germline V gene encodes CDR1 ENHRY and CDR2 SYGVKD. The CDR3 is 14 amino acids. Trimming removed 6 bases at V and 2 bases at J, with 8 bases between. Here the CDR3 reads CAISRDTGANVLTF. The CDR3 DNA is TGTGCCATCAGCAGGGATACTGGGGCCAACGTCCTGACTTTC.

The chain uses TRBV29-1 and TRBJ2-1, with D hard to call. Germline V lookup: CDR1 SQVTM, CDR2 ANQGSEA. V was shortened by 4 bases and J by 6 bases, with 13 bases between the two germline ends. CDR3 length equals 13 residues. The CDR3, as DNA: TGCAGCGTTGTCTGGATTTGGGTCAATGAGCAGTTCTTC. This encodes CSVVWIWVNEQFF.

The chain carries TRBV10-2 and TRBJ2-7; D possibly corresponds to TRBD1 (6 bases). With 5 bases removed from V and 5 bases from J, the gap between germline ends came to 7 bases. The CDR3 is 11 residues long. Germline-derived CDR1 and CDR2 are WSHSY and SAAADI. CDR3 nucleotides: TGCGCCAGCAGTCCAGGGGACGAGCAGTACTTC. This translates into CASSPGDEQYF.

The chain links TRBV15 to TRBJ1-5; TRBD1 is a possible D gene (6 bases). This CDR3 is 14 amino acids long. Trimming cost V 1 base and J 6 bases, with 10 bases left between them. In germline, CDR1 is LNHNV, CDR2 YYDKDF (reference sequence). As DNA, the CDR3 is TGTGCCACCAGCAGAGGGCAGGGGCCTCAGCCCCAGCATTTT. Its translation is CATSRGQGPQPQHF. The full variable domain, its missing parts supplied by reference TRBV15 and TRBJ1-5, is DAMVIQNPRYQVTQFGKPVTLSCSQTLNHNVMYWYQQKSSQAPKLLFHYYDKDFNNEADTPDNFQSRRPNTSFCFLDIRSPGLGDTAMYLCATSRGQGPQPQHFGDGTRLSIL.

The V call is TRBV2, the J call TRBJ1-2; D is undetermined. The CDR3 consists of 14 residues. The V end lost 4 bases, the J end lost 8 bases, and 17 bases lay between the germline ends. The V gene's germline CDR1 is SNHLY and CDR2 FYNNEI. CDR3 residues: CASSGPGFGYGYTF. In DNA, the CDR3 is TGTGCCAGCAGTGGGCCGGGATTCGGTTACGGCTACACCTTC.

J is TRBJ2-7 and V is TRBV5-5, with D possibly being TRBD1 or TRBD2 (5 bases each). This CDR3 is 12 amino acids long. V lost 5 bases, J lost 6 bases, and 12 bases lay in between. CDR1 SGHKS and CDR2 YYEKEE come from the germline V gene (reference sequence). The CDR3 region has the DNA TGTGCCAGCAGAAGAGGGACCTCCGAGCAGTACTTC. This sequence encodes CASRRGTSEQYF.

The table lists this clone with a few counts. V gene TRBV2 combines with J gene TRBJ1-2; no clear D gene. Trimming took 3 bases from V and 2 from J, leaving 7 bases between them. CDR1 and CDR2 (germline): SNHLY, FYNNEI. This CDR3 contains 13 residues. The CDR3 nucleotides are TGTGCCAGCAGTGATAACGCAAACTATGGCTACACCTTC. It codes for CASSDNANYGYTF.

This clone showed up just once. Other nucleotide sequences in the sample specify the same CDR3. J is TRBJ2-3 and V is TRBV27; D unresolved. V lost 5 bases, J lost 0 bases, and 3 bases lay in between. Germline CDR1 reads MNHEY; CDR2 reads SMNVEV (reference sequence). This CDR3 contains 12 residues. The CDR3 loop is CASSPSTDTQYF. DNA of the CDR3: TGTGCCAGCAGTCCTAGCACAGATACGCAGTATTTT.

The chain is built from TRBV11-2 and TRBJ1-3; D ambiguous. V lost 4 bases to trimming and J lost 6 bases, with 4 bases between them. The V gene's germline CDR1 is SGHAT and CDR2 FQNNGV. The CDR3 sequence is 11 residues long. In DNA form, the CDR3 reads TGTGCCAGCAGCTCTACAAACACCATATATTTT. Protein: CASSSTNTIYF.

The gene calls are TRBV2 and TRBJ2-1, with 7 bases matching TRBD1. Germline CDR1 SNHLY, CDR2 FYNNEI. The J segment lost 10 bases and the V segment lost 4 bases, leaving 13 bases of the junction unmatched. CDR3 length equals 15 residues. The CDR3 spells CASSAQGQTPPEQFF. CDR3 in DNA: TGTGCCAGCAGTGCCCAGGGACAGACACCTCCCGAGCAGTTCTTC.